A selection of T cell receptor beta chains follows, all from one sample in a study of regulatory T cells in long-lasting Graves disease. In TCRdb, the multiplex PCR reads were re-called with MiXCR into one record per CDR3 protein. The sample shows hundreds of thousands of distinct CDR3 sequences, roughly 15% of them seen only once. In addition, the sample was reused for a study of T cells in Graves' hyperthyroidism and ophthalmopathy.

The sample here was peripheral blood mononuclear cells (PBMCs), taken at new diagnosis, from a patient treated with antithyroid drugs. The receptor set was obtained from a woman in her 30s with Graves disease. Both conserved end residues are part of each CDR3. A D gene is named only where the DNA matches it firmly. Clone size, where shown, is once, few, many, or a class for clones that have expanded.

abundance | d_gene | j_gene | v_gene | CDR3nt | CDR3aa
NA | NA | TRBJ1-2 | TRBV29-1 | TGCAGCGGACTCCAGAGAAACTATGGCTACACCTTC | CSGLQRNYGYTF
many | NA | TRBJ2-7 | TRBV2 | TGTGCCAGCACACAGGGTAGTTGGTACGAGCAGTACTTC | CASTQGSWYEQYF
many | NA | TRBJ1-6 | TRBV28 | TGTGCCAGCAGACAGTCAAATTCACCCCTCCACTTT | CASRQSNSPLHF
few | NA | TRBJ2-3 | TRBV20-1 | TGCAGTGCTAGGTGGGCGGAGCCCCCTAGCACAGATACGCAGTATTTT | CSARWAEPPSTDTQYF
many | TRBD2 | TRBJ2-2 | TRBV20-1 | TGCAGTGCGACCGGGGGGTTCACCGGGGAGCTGTTTTTT | CSATGGFTGELFF
many | NA | TRBJ2-1 | TRBV2 | TGTGCCAGCATATTAGAGCCTGGAAGGGAGCAGTTCTTC | CASILEPGREQFF
many | NA | TRBJ2-3 | TRBV15 | TGTGCCACCAGCTCTCCCGGGACGGACTTCACAGATACGCAGTATTTT | CATSSPGTDFTDTQYF
many | NA | TRBJ1-5 | TRBV28 | TGTGCCAGCAATACTGGGGCCGCGGGCAATCAGCCCCAGCATTTT | CASNTGAAGNQPQHF
NA | NA | TRBJ1-6 | TRBV2 | TGTGCCAGCGGATCTAGAACTGCAAATTCACCCCTCCACTTT | CASGSRTANSPLHF
many | NA | TRBJ2-1 | TRBV20-1 | TGCAGTGCCGGCTCTGATGGATTACTCGAGCAGTTCTTC | CSAGSDGLLEQFF
few | TRBD1 | TRBJ2-7 | TRBV20-1 | TGCAGTGCTCGCCGGACAGGGTACTACGAGCAGTACTTC | CSARRTGYYEQYF
many | NA | TRBJ1-1 | TRBV28 | TGTGCCAGCAGTTTATACCCTCGACGCCCGAACACTGAAGCTTTCTTT | CASSLYPRRPNTEAFF
many | TRBD1 | TRBJ1-4 | TRBV25-1 | TGTGCCAGCAGTGAGACAGGGGTTGGGGTTATTGTTGAAAAACTGTTTTTT | CASSETGVGVIVEKLFF
many | NA | TRBJ2-5 | TRBV12-3/TRBV12-4 | TGTGCCAGCACCCCATGGGACATTCAAGAGACCCAGTACTTC | CASTPWDIQETQYF
NA | TRBD2 | TRBJ2-7 | TRBV6-1 | TGTGCCAGCTTTGGCGGGGGCTACGAGCAGTACTTC | CASFGGGYEQYF
few | NA | TRBJ2-2 | TRBV10-3 | TGTGCCATCAGTGAACTCGACACCGGGGAGCTGTTTTTT | CAISELDTGELFF
many | NA | TRBJ2-5 | TRBV11-2 | TGTGCCAGCGAAAGCCAGGGTACTGGCTCGGGACAAACTAAAGAGACCCAGTACTTC | CASESQGTGSGQTKETQYF
NA | TRBD1 | TRBJ2-3 | TRBV3-1 | TGTGCCAGCAGCCAAATGGGACAGGGGATTTCAGATACGCAGTATTTT | CASSQMGQGISDTQYF
many | NA | TRBJ2-5 | TRBV10-3 | TGTGCCATCAGTGATGCCCCTGGGGTTGCCCAAGAGACCCAGTACTTC | CAISDAPGVAQETQYF
many | NA | TRBJ2-5 | TRBV28 | TGTGCCAGCAGTTTACGAGGGGCCCAACTTCAAGAGACCCAGTACTTC | CASSLRGAQLQETQYF
many | NA | TRBJ2-7 | TRBV11-2 | TGTGCCAGCAGCTTAGGGTGGACAGAAGCCTACGAGCAGTACTTC | CASSLGWTEAYEQYF
many | NA | TRBJ2-7 | TRBV3-1 | TGTGCCAGCAGCCAAGAAGTAAAGCAGTACTTC | CASSQEVKQYF
many | NA | TRBJ2-2 | TRBV7-9 | TGTGCCAGCAGCCCCCCAGGGGCCCGGGAGCTGTTTTTT | CASSPPGARELFF
NA | TRBD1 | TRBJ2-2 | TRBV19 | TGTGCCAGTAGGGGGACAGGGGGCCCGAACACCGGGGAGCTGTTTTTT | CASRGTGGPNTGELFF
NA | NA | TRBJ2-7 | TRBV19 | TGTGCCACCGCTAGGAACTACGAGCAGTACTTC | CATARNYEQYF
NA | NA | TRBJ2-1 | TRBV29-1 | TGCAGCATTACAAAAGGGATTTTAGAGTATATCAATGAGCAGTTCTTC | CSITKGILEYINEQFF
few | NA | TRBJ1-3 | TRBV15 | TGTGCCACCAGCAGACGGGCAGTCCGGAGCTCTGGAAACACCATATATTTT | CATSRRAVRSSGNTIYF
few | TRBD1 | TRBJ1-4 | TRBV6-2/TRBV6-3 | TGTGCCAGCAGTGCGCTCGGTCCGGGACAGGGCAGAGAAAAACTGTTTTTT | CASSALGPGQGREKLFF
few | TRBD1 | TRBJ1-1 | TRBV19 | TGTGCCAGTAGTAAGCCCCAGGGGGCAGGCACTGAAGCTTTCTTT | CASSKPQGAGTEAFF
NA | TRBD1 | TRBJ2-3 | TRBV29-1 | TGCAGCGTCACGGGACAGGGGAGGGCAGATACGCAGTATTTT | CSVTGQGRADTQYF
many | NA | TRBJ2-3 | TRBV12-3/TRBV12-4 | TGTGCCAGTACCCTCGACACAGATACGCAGTATTTT | CASTLDTDTQYF
few | NA | TRBJ1-1 | TRBV19 | TGTGCCAGTGGACAGAGGGGTAGCGCTGAAGCTTTCTTT | CASGQRGSAEAFF
NA | TRBD1 | TRBJ1-4 | TRBV3-1 | TGTGCCAGCAGCTTTGACAGGGTAAAACTGTTTTTT | CASSFDRVKLFF
many | TRBD1 | TRBJ1-2 | TRBV30 | TGTGCCTGGAGCACAGGGGCCGTGAGGGGCTACACCTTC | CAWSTGAVRGYTF
NA | NA | TRBJ2-1 | TRBV20-1 | TGCAGTGCTAGAGATCCGGGGCCAGCGTCGAAGAATGAGCAGTTCTTC | CSARDPGPASKNEQFF
NA | NA | TRBJ2-5 | TRBV5-4 | TGTGCCAGCAGCTTGACAGGCCTACAACAGACCCAGTACTTC | CASSLTGLQQTQYF
NA | NA | TRBJ1-6 | TRBV28 | TGTGCCAGCAGTTTACAGGGTGCCTCCCATAATTCACCCCTCCACTTT | CASSLQGASHNSPLHF
NA | NA | TRBJ2-7 | TRBV10-3 | TGTGCCATCAGTGAGTCGATAGGCCTAGTGGGAGGCGAGCAGTACTTC | CAISESIGLVGGEQYF
many | TRBD2 | TRBJ2-3 | TRBV12-3/TRBV12-4 | TGTGCCAGCACCCCCCCGGGGGGTGGGGCCACAGATACGCAGTATTTT | CASTPPGGGATDTQYF
many | NA | TRBJ2-3 | TRBV5-1 | TGCGCCAGCAGCTTGGAGCTGGGTGATACGCAGTATTTT | CASSLELGDTQYF
NA | TRBD1 | TRBJ2-7 | TRBV10-1 | TGCGCCAGCAGTCCAAACGACAGGGGTCGAGGGGAGCAGTACTTC | CASSPNDRGRGEQYF
many | TRBD1 | TRBJ2-7 | TRBV7-6 | TGTGCCAGCAGCTTAGGACAGGGGGCCTCCACTTACGAGCAGTACTTC | CASSLGQGASTYEQYF
many | NA | TRBJ2-7 | TRBV7-6 | TGTGCCAGCAGCTTACGCCCATCGGCCTCCGAGCAGTACTTC | CASSLRPSASEQYF